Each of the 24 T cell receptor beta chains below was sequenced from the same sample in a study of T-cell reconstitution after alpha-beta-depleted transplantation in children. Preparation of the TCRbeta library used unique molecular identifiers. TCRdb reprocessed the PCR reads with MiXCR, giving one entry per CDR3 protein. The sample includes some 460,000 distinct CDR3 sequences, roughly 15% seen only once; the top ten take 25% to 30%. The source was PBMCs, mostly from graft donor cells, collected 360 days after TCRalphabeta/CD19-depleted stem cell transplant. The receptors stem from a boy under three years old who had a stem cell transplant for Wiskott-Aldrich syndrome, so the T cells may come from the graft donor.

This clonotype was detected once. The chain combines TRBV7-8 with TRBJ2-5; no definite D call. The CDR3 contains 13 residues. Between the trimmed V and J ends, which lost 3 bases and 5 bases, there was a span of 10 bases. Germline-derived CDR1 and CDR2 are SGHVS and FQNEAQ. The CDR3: CASSFRPRETQYF. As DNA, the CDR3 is TGTGCCAGCAGCTTCAGGCCAAGGGAGACCCAGTACTTC.

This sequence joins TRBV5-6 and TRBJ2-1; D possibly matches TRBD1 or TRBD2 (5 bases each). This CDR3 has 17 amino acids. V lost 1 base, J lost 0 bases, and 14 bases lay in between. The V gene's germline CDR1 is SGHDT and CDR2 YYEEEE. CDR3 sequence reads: CASSLQGPGGSYNEQFF. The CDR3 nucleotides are TGTGCCAGCAGCTTGCAAGGGCCTGGGGGCTCCTACAATGAGCAGTTCTTC.

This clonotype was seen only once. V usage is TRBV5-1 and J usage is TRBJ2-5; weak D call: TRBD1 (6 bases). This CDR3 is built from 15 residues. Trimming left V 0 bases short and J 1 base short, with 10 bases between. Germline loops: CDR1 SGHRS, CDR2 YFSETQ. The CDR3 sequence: CASSLGGRPQETQYF. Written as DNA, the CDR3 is TGCGCCAGCAGCTTGGGGGGGCGCCCCCAAGAGACCCAGTACTTC.

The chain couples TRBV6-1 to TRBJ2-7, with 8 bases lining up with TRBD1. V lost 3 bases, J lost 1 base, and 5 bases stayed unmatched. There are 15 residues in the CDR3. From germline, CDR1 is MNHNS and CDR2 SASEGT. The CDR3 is CASSEQGARSYEQYF. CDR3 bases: TGTGCCAGCAGTGAGCAGGGGGCCCGGTCCTACGAGCAGTACTTC.

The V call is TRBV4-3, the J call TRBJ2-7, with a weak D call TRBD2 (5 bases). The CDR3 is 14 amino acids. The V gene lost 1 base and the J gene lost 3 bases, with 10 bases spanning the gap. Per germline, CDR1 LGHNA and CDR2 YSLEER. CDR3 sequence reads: CASSQGWTGYEQYF. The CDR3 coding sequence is TGCGCCAGCAGCCAAGGTTGGACTGGCTACGAGCAGTACTTC.

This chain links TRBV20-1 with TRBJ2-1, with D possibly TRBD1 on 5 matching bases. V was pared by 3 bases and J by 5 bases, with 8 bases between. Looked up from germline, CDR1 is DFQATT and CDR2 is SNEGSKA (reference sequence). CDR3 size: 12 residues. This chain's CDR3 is CSASDSHNEQFF. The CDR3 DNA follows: TGCAGTGCTAGTGACAGTCACAATGAGCAGTTCTTC.

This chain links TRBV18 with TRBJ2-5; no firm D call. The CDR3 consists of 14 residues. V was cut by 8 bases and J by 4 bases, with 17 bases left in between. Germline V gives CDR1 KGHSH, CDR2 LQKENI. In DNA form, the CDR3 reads TGTGCCAGCGACACCAGTGGAGTACGAGAGACCCAGTACTTC. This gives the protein CASDTSGVRETQYF. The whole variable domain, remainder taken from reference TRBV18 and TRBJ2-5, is NAGVMQNPRHLVRRRGQEARLRCSPMKGHSHVYWYRQLPEEGLKFMVYLQKENIIDESGMPKERFSAEFPKEGPSILRIQQVVRGDSAAYFCASDTSGVRETQYFGPGTRLLVL.

DNA of the CDR3: TGCAGTGCTAGTACCGGGAGATCGAATGAGCAGTTCTTC. Protein sequence: CSASTGRSNEQFF. The chain carries TRBV20-1 and TRBJ2-1; D perhaps matches TRBD2 (6 bases). V was cut by 3 bases and J by 7 bases, with 13 bases left in between. Germline V gene lookup returns CDR1 DFQATT and CDR2 SNEGSKA (reference sequence). The CDR3 contains 13 residues.

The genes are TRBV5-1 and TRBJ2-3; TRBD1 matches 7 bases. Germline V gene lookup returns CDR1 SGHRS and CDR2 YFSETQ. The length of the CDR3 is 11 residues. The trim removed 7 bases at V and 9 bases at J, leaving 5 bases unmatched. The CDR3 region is CASVRGSTQYF. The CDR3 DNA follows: TGCGCCAGCGTCAGGGGGTCAACGCAGTATTTT.

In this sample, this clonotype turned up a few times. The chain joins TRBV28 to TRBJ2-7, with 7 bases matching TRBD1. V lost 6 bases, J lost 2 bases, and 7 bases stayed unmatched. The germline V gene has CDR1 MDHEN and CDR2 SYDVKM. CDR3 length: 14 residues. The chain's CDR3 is CASRPGQPPYEQYF. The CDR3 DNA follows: TGTGCCAGCAGGCCGGGACAGCCCCCCTACGAGCAGTACTTC.

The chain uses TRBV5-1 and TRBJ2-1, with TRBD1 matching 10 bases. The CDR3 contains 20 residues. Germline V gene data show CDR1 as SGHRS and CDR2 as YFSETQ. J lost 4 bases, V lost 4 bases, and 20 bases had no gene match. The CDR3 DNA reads TGCGCCAGCAGCCTTTGGAGGGGGACAGGGGTGTACAGTTTGTACAATGAGCAGTTCTTC. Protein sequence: CASSLWRGTGVYSLYNEQFF.

The DNA of the CDR3 is TGTGCCAGCCGGACAGGCTCCGCAACTAATGAAAAACTGTTTTTT. Protein sequence: CASRTGSATNEKLFF. The chain joins TRBV12-3 or TRBV12-4 to TRBJ1-4, with 7 bases aligning to TRBD1. The ends lost 8 bases at V and 0 bases at J; junction bases unmatched: 6. This CDR3 region has 15 residues.

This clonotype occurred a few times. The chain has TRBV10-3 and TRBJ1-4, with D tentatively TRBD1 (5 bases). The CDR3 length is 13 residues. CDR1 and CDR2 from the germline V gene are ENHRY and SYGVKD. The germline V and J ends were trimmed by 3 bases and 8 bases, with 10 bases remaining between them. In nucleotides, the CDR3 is TGTGCCATCAGTGACGGGACTGCAGAAAAACTGTTTTTT. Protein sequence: CAISDGTAEKLFF.

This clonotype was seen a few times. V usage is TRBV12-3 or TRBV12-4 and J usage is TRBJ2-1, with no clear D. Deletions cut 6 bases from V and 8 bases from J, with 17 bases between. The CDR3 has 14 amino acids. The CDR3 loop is CASRPSLLDDEQFF. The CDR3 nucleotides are TGTGCCAGCAGACCCAGTTTACTTGACGATGAGCAGTTCTTC.

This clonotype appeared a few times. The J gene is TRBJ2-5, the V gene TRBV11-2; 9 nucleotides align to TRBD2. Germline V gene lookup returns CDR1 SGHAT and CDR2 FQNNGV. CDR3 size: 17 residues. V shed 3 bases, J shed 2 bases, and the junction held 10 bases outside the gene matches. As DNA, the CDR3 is TGTGCCAGCAGCTTGGGTCGACTAGCGGCTATGCAAGAGACCCAGTACTTC. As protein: CASSLGRLAAMQETQYF.

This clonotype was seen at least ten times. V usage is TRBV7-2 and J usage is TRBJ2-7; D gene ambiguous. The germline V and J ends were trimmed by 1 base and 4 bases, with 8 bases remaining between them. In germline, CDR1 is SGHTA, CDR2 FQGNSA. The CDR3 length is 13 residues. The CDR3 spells CASSLDARYEQYF. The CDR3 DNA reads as TGTGCCAGCAGCTTAGACGCTAGATACGAGCAGTACTTC.

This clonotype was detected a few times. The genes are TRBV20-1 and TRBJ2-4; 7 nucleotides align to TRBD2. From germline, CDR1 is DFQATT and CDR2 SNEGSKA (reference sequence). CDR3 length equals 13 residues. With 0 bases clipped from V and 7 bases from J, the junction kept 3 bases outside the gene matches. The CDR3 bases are TGCAGTGCTAGAGATCCCGGGAGGAACATTCAGTACTTC. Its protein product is CSARDPGRNIQYF.

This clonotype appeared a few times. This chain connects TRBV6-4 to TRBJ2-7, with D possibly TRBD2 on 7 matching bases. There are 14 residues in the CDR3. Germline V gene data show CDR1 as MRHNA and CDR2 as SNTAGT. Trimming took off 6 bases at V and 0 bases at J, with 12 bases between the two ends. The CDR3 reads CASRGGGGSYEQYF. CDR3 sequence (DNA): TGTGCCAGCAGGGGGGGAGGGGGCTCCTACGAGCAGTACTTC.

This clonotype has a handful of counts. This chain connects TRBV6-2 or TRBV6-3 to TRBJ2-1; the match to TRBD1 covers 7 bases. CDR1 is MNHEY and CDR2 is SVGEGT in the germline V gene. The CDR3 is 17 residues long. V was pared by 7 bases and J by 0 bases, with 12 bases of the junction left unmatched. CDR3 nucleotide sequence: TGTGCCAGCAATACGCTTCAGGGGGTTAGCTCCTACAATGAGCAGTTCTTC. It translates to CASNTLQGVSSYNEQFF.

The CDR3 sequence: CSARIQDYGYTF. In nucleotides, the CDR3 is TGCAGTGCTAGGATCCAAGACTATGGCTACACCTTC. The gene calls are TRBV20-1 and TRBJ1-2; D is unresolved. Germline loops: CDR1 DFQATT, CDR2 SNEGSKA (reference sequence). This CDR3 region has 12 residues. Trimming stripped 3 bases from V and 3 bases from J, with 8 bases between.

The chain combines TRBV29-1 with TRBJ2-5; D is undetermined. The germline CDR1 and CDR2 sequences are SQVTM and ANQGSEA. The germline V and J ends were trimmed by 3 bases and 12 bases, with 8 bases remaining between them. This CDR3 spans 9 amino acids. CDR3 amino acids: CSVDGAKYF. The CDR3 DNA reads TGCAGCGTTGACGGAGCCAAGTACTTC.

Here the CDR3 DNA reads TGCAGTGCTAGAGATTTAGAAGGGACAGGGATCGACGAGCAGTACTTC. Its translation: CSARDLEGTGIDEQYF. The chain recombines TRBV20-1 with TRBJ2-7; TRBD1 matches 9 bases. The CDR3 loop spans 16 amino acids. With V trimmed by 0 bases and J by 5 bases, 11 bases remained unmatched. Germline V CDR1 and CDR2: DFQATT, SNEGSKA (reference sequence).

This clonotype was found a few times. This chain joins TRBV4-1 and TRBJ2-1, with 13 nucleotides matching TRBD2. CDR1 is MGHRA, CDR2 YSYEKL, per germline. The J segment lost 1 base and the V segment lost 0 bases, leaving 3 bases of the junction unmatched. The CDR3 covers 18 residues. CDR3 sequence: CASSQERTSGGSYNEQFF. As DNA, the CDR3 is TGCGCCAGCAGCCAAGAAAGGACTAGCGGGGGTTCCTACAATGAGCAGTTCTTC.

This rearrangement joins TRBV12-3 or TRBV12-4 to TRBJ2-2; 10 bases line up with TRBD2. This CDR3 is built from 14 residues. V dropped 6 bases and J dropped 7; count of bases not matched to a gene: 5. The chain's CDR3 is CASRPSGSIGELFF. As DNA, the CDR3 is TGTGCCAGCAGACCTAGCGGGAGTATCGGGGAGCTGTTTTTT.